Below, one TCR beta chain is given with its context. The sample is drawn from a study of blood T cell repertoires in COVID-19. Study at large: Whether acute or convalescent, the COVID-19 samples came from the United States, Italy and Spain. T cells, B-cell-depleted T cells, or PBMCs supplied cDNA or gDNA.

Trimming shortened V by 0 bases and J by 0 bases, and 10 bases separated the two germline ends. The CDR3 is 15 residues long. CDR1 is SGHRS, CDR2 YFSETQ, per germline. As originally analysed: Using reference gene primer amplification, nucleated cell counts were estimated. Data came from immunoSEQ multiplex PCR; TCRdb stores just in-frame clones and leaves some out. The DNA was the basis for D and trimming; V, J and clone size are from that table. The repertoire has under 150,000 clones, over 85% of them found once; the top ten carry about 4%. This chain uses TRBV5-1 with TRBJ2-7; TRBD1 is a possible D gene (5 bases). This clonotype was sampled from a man aged 45-60 years with active COVID-19. Sequenced sample: peripheral blood. This CDR3 reads CASSLVTGSSYEQYF. The DNA for the CDR3 is TGCGCCAGCAGCTTGGTCACAGGAAGCTCCTACGAGCAGTACTTC.